The sequence of this T cell receptor (beta chain) was determined in a study of blood T cell repertoires in COVID-19. Across the study: The cDNA or gDNA used as material had been derived from T cells, B-cell-depleted T cells, or PBMCs.

A single count supports this clone. Sequenced by immunoSEQ multiplex PCR; TCRdb stores in-frame clones only, minus some. The repertoire holds over 200,000 clones, around 85% seen once, with 4.5% to 5.5% in the top ten. Sample: peripheral blood. The sequence derives from a human donor in a cohort sampled during active COVID-19.

The CDR3 sequence: CASTLGTSGRGEQYF. The CDR3 region has the DNA TGTGCCAGCACCCTCGGGACTAGCGGGAGGGGCGAGCAGTACTTC. The gene calls are TRBV11-1 and TRBJ2-7; TRBD2 matches 16 bases. The germline V gene has CDR1 SGHAT and CDR2 FQDESV (reference sequence). This CDR3 spans 15 amino acids. After removal of 7 bases from V and 6 bases from J, the junction contained 6 bases not matched to a gene.